This TCR beta chain originates from a study of blood T cell repertoires in COVID-19. CDR1 and CDR2 from the germline V gene are SGHRS and YFSETQ. Deletions cut 7 bases from V and 0 bases from J, with 13 bases between. The CDR3 totals 14 residues. Original methodology: Amplification of reference gene primers was used by the study to estimate nucleated cell counts. Using immunoSEQ multiplex PCR, the repertoire was profiled, and TCRdb retains in-frame clones only, with some absent. That table is the source of V, J and clone size, and D and trimming were worked out from the DNA. The sample consists of about 160,000 clones, roughly 85% of them appearing once.

The chain has TRBV5-1 and TRBJ1-1; a weak D match, TRBD1 (6 bases). The receptor's source is a man aged 35 to 55 with acute or convalescent COVID-19. The specimen was peripheral blood. The DNA of the CDR3 is TGCGCCAGCTCCCAGGGGCCCTTGAACACTGAAGCTTTCTTT. Its protein is CASSQGPLNTEAFF.